These 18 T cell receptor beta chains came from one sample sequenced in a study of blood T cell repertoires in COVID-19. The method was immunoSEQ multiplex PCR; TCRdb's version includes in-frame clones alone and lacks a portion of them. Among around 200,000 clones, 80% to 90% were seen once, and the ten largest hold 0.88%. The sample consisted of peripheral blood. The source is a woman aged 18 to 35 who had recovered from COVID-19.

The sample holds one count of this clone. The genes are TRBV14 and TRBJ2-1, with TRBD2 identical over 9 bases. Germline-derived CDR1 and CDR2 are SGHDN and FVKESK. After removal of 6 bases from V and 7 bases from J, the junction contained 16 bases not matched to a gene. There are 17 residues in the CDR3. The CDR3, as DNA: TGTGCCAGCAGTCTTCTTGCTGGCGGGAGGGCCTTAAATGAGCAGTTCTTC. Encoded protein: CASSLLAGGRALNEQFF.

In this sample, this clone turned up once. This chain connects TRBV7-6 to TRBJ2-3; 12 bases align to TRBD2. The CDR3 extends over 15 amino acids. Losses at the gene ends were 5 bases for V and 2 bases for J; bases not matched to a gene: 2. Per the germline V gene, CDR1 is SGHVS and CDR2 is FNYEAQ. CDR3 in DNA: TGTGCCAGCAGCGGACTAGCGGGACCCACAGATACGCAGTATTTT. Translated: CASSGLAGPTDTQYF.

The chain combines TRBV6-2 or TRBV6-3 with TRBJ2-1; D is perhaps TRBD2 (6 bases). From germline, CDR1 is MNHEY and CDR2 SVGEGT. V dropped 5 bases and J dropped 9 bases, with 14 bases sitting between them. CDR3 length: 13 residues. DNA of the CDR3: TGTGCCAGCAGTCCCCGACTAGACGGTGAGCAGTTCTTC. This translates into CASSPRLDGEQFF.

The CDR3 nucleotides are TGTGCCAGCAGCAGCGGGAGGGCCGGATTGAGGTGGTACGAGCAGTACGTC. Its translation is CASSSGRAGLRWYEQYV. The chain couples TRBV21-1 to TRBJ2-7; TRBD2, the D gene given by the table, was not confirmed from the DNA. TRBV21-1 is noted as a pseudogene. This CDR3 has 17 residues.

The CDR3 is CASSLALLAGTGTQYF. The CDR3 DNA is TGTGCCAGCAGCTTAGCGCTGCTAGCGGGAACCGGTACGCAGTATTTT. The V gene is TRBV7-2, the J gene TRBJ2-3; 9 nucleotides agree with TRBD2. Germline CDR1 is SGHTA and CDR2 is FQGNSA. The CDR3 runs to 16 residues. V lost 0 bases, J lost 8 bases, and 9 bases stayed unmatched. Together with reference TRBV7-2 and TRBJ2-3, the CDR3 gives the full variable domain: GAGVSQSPSNKVTEKGKDVELRCDPISGHTALYWYRQSLGQGLEFLIYFQGNSAPDKSGLPSDRFSAERTGGSVSTLTIQRTQQEDSAVYLCASSLALLAGTGTQYFGPGTRLTVL.

The chain joins TRBV4-3 to TRBJ2-6, with D perhaps TRBD1 (6 bases). Per the germline V gene, CDR1 is LGHNA and CDR2 is YSLEER. CDR3 length: 18 residues. V was shortened by 0 bases and J by 2 bases, with 14 bases between the two germline ends. CDR3 coding DNA: TGCGCCAGCAGCCAAGATAGGGCTGGGGGCCCTGGGGCCAACGTCCTGACTTTC. This sequence encodes CASSQDRAGGPGANVLTF.

The rearrangement uses TRBV5-1 and TRBJ2-7, with D maybe TRBD2 (5 bases). From germline, CDR1 is SGHRS and CDR2 YFSETQ. The CDR3 is made up of 13 amino acids. The V and J ends lost 7 bases and 1 base respectively, with 12 bases between them. CDR3 in amino acids: CASPVGESYEQYV. CDR3 bases: TGCGCCAGCCCAGTCGGGGAGTCCTACGAGCAGTACGTC.

The rearrangement joins TRBV19 to TRBJ1-4; 9 positions match TRBD1. Germline CDR1 LNHDA, CDR2 SQIVND (reference sequence). The CDR3 extends over 12 amino acids. V shed 6 bases, J shed 8 bases, and the junction held 1 base outside the gene matches. CDR3 DNA: TGTGCCAGTAGCACAGGGGGCGAAAAACTGTTTTTT. Its protein is CASSTGGEKLFF.

This chain uses TRBV4-3 with TRBJ2-3, with 9 positions matching TRBD1. The CDR3 totals 15 residues. CDR1 LGHNA and CDR2 YSLEER come from the germline V gene. Losses at the gene ends were 4 bases for V and 1 base for J; bases not matched to a gene: 3. The CDR3 spells CASSRGTGRTDTQYF. The DNA of the CDR3 is TGCGCCAGCAGCCGTGGGACAGGGCGCACAGATACGCAGTATTTT.

This chain uses TRBV6-6 with TRBJ2-1, with 9 bases that match TRBD1. Germline V CDR1 and CDR2: MNHNY, SVGAGI (reference sequence). J lost 15 bases, V lost 6 bases, and 6 bases had no gene match. The CDR3 loop spans 11 amino acids. CDR3 bases: TGTGCCAGCAGCCTTGGGACAGGGTTGTTCTTC. Encoded protein: CASSLGTGLFF.

The chain recombines TRBV6-5 with TRBJ1-1; TRBD1 is a possible D gene (6 bases). The CDR3 is 14 amino acids. Trimming stripped 7 bases from V and 1 base from J, with 13 bases between. The germline gives CDR1 MNHEY, CDR2 SVGAGI. As DNA, the CDR3 is TGTGCCAGCACCCCGAGGACAGCGAACACTGAAGCTTTCTTT. Its translation is CASTPRTANTEAFF.

V and J are TRBV16 and TRBJ1-4, with 7 nucleotides matching TRBD1. V trimming: 2 bases; J trimming: 4 bases; junction bases outside the gene matches: 4. This CDR3 spans 15 amino acids. Germline V gene data show CDR1 as KGHSY and CDR2 as FQNENV. CDR3 bases: TGTGCCAGCAGCCAAAGGGGGACAGATAATGAAAAACTGTTTTTT. It codes for CASSQRGTDNEKLFF.

V is TRBV7-8 and J is TRBJ1-5, with D possibly matching TRBD1 (5 bases). Germline lookup yields CDR1 SGHVS and CDR2 FQNEAQ. The V end lost 5 bases, the J end lost 0 bases, and 14 bases lay between the germline ends. There are 16 residues in the CDR3. In DNA form, the CDR3 reads TGTGCCAGCAGCCGAGGGGAGAGCCGTAGCAATCAGCCCCAGCATTTT. As protein: CASSRGESRSNQPQHF.

The chain recombines TRBV4-1 with TRBJ2-4; TRBD1 aligns across 9 bases. The CDR3 runs to 19 residues. Germline CDR1 is MGHRA and CDR2 is YSYEKL. V trimming: 0 bases; J trimming: 0 bases; junction bases outside the gene matches: 9. CDR3 in amino acids: CASSQEGTGFILAKNIQYF. The CDR3 nucleotides are TGCGCCAGCAGCCAAGAGGGGACAGGGTTTATTTTAGCCAAAAACATTCAGTACTTC.

This clone was counted a few times. This chain joins TRBV7-8 and TRBJ1-2; 8 nucleotides match TRBD1. Germline V gene sequence: CDR1 SGHVS, CDR2 FQNEAQ. The CDR3 has 15 residues. J was trimmed by 0 bases and V by 5 bases; bases with no gene match: 5. The CDR3 sequence is CASSLGDRTNYGYTF. The CDR3 DNA is TGTGCCAGCAGCCTGGGGGACAGGACTAACTATGGCTACACCTTC.

V usage is TRBV5-6 and J usage is TRBJ1-5; possibly TRBD1 for D (5 bases). V shed 0 bases and J shed 4 bases, with 11 bases lying between them. CDR1 is SGHDT and CDR2 is YYEEEE in the germline V gene. The CDR3 runs 15 residues. The CDR3 protein is CASSLGDSENQPQHF. The CDR3 DNA is TGTGCCAGCAGCTTGGGGGACTCGGAAAATCAGCCCCAGCATTTT. Supplemented by reference TRBV5-6 and TRBJ1-5, the full variable domain reads DAGVTQSPTHLIKTRGQQVTLRCSPKSGHDTVSWYQQALGQGPQFIFQYYEEEERQRGNFPDRFSGHQFPNYSSELNVNALLLGDSALYLCASSLGDSENQPQHFGDGTRLSIL.

This chain connects TRBV9 to TRBJ2-1; D is possibly TRBD1 (7 bases). V was trimmed by 6 bases and J by 9 bases, leaving 16 bases between them. Germline V gives CDR1 SGDLS, CDR2 YYNGEE. The CDR3 totals 13 residues. CDR3 region: CASTRRRDSEQFF. CDR3 nucleotides: TGTGCCAGCACGAGAAGGCGGGACAGTGAGCAGTTCTTC.

This rearrangement joins TRBV7-2 to TRBJ2-3, with 10 bases that match TRBD2. Trimming took 5 bases from V and 2 from J; bases not matched to a gene: 7. This CDR3 comprises 16 residues. Germline values: CDR1 SGHTA, CDR2 FQGNSA. CDR3 region: CASSRIAGGVTDTQYF. The DNA of the CDR3 is TGTGCCAGCAGCCGTATAGCGGGGGGCGTCACAGATACGCAGTATTTT.